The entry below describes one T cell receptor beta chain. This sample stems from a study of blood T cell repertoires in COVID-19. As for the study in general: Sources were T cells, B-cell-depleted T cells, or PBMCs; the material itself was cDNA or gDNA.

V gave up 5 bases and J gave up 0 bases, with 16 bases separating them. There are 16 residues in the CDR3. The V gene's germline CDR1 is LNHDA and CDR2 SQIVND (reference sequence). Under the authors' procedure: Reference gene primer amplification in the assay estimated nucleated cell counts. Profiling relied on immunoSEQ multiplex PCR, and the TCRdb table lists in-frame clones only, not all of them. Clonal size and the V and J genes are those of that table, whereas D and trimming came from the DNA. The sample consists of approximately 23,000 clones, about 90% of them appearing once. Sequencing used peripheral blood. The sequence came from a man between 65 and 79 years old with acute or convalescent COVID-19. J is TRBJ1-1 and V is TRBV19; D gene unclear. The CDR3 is CASSSSHRTMNTEAFF. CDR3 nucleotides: TGTGCCAGTAGTTCATCACACCGTACTATGAACACTGAAGCTTTCTTT.